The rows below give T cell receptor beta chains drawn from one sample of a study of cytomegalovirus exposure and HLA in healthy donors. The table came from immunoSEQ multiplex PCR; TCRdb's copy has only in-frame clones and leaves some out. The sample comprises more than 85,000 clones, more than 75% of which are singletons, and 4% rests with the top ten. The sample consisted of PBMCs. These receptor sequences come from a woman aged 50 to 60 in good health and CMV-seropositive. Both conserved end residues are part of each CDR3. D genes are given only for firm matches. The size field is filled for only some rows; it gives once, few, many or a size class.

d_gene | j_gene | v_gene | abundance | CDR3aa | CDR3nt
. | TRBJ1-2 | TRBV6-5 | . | CASSAVDSYGYTF | TGTGCCAGCAGCGCCGTTGACAGCTATGGCTACACCTTC
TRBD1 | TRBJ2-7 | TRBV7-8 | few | CASSFDVQGNEQYF | TGTGCCAGCAGCTTCGATGTACAGGGGAACGAGCAGTACTTC
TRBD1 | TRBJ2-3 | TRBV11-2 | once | CASSTHRGDTQYF | TGTGCCAGCAGCACACACAGGGGTGATACGCAGTATTTT
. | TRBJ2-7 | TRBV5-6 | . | CASSPQRVYEQYF | TGTGCCAGCAGCCCGCAACGGGTCTACGAGCAGTACTTC
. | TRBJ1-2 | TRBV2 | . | CASSEALRAYGYTF | TGTGCCAGCAGTGAAGCGCTTAGAGCCTATGGCTACACCTTC
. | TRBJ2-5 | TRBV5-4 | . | CASSSTRDAETQYF | TGTGCCAGCAGCTCGACTAGGGATGCGGAGACCCAGTACTTC
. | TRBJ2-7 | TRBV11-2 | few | CASSLSSLHEQYF | TGTGCCAGCAGCTTATCCAGTCTCCACGAGCAGTACTTC
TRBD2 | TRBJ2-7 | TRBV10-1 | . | CASSESTLAGGSYEQYF | TGCGCCAGCAGTGAGTCGACGTTAGCGGGAGGCTCCTACGAGCAGTACTTC
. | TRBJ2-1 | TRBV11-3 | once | CASSPHEPEVLNEQFF | TGTGCCAGCAGCCCCCACGAGCCGGAGGTTCTTAATGAGCAGTTCTTC
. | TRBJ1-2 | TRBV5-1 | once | CASSLVEGVNYGYTF | TGCGCCAGCAGCCTGGTTGAGGGGGTTAACTATGGCTACACCTTC
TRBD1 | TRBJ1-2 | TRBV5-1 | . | CASSLGDRDHYGYTF | TGCGCCAGCAGCTTGGGGGACAGGGACCACTATGGCTACACCTTC
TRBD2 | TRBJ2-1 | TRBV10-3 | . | CAIRGIAGPYNEQFF | TGTGCCATCAGGGGGATAGCGGGGCCTTACAATGAGCAGTTCTTC
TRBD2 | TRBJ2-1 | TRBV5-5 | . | CASSFQGLALEFF | TGTGCCAGCAGCTTCCAGGGACTAGCTTTGGAGTTCTTC
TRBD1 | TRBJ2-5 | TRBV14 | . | CASSQEGQGIQETQYF | TGTGCCAGCAGCCAAGAAGGACAGGGAATCCAAGAGACCCAGTACTTC
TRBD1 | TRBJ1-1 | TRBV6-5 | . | CASSHRGQGNTEAFF | TGTGCCAGCAGCCACAGGGGGCAGGGGAACACTGAAGCTTTCTTT
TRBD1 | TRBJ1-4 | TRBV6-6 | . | CASSRQGRDEKLFF | TGTGCCAGCAGTAGACAGGGGAGGGATGAAAAACTGTTTTTT
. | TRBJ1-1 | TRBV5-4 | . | CASNLGRAGDDTEAFF | TGTGCCAGCAACCTAGGGAGGGCAGGGGACGACACTGAAGCTTTCTTT
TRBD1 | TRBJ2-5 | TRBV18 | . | CASSPNRGKETQYF | TGTGCCAGCTCACCAAACAGGGGGAAGGAGACCCAGTACTTC
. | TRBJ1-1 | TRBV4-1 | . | CASSQERTEAFF | TGCGCCAGCAGCCAAGAGCGCACTGAAGCTTTCTTT